This T cell receptor (beta chain) was sequenced for a study of blood T cell repertoires in COVID-19. TCRdb's table, derived via immunoSEQ multiplex PCR, lists solely in-frame clones and lacks some. The top ten clones hold about 9.8% of a sample with some 210,000 clones, 81% of them seen once. Germline-derived CDR1 and CDR2 are MDHEN and SYDVKM. V was pared by 4 bases and J by 3 bases, with 4 bases between. CDR3 length: 11 amino acids. This clonotype was sampled from a woman aged 45-59 years with acute COVID-19. V gene TRBV28 combines with J gene TRBJ2-7; D unresolved. What was sequenced was PBMCs or T cells enriched from blood (not recorded which). CDR3 DNA sequence: TGTGCCAGCAGTTCCTTCTACGAGCAGTACTTC. Its translation is CASSSFYEQYF. Supplemented by reference TRBV28 and TRBJ2-7, the full variable domain reads DVKVTQSSRYLVKRTGEKVFLECVQDMDHENMFWYRQDPGLGLRLIYFSYDVKMKEKGDIPEGYSVSREKKERFSLILESASTNQTSMYLCASSSFYEQYFGPGTRLTVT.